The text below deals with one T cell receptor beta chain. This entry is derived from a study of control samples from healthy donors and cancer patients. The table came from immunoSEQ multiplex PCR; TCRdb's copy has only in-frame clones and leaves some out. The sample lists approximately 58,000 clones, around 87% seen once, with roughly 12% in the top ten. CDR3 size: 14 residues. Germline V gene sequence: CDR1 MDHEN, CDR2 SYDVKM. The V end was cut by 5 bases, the J end by 1 base, with 11 bases between. This rearrangement joins TRBV28 to TRBJ1-1; D is unresolved. The sequenced sample consisted of PBMCs. This receptor was taken from a woman in her sixties with lung cancer. The CDR3 nucleotides read TGTGCCAGCAGTCTCCGGCCAGGGAACACTGAAGCTTTCTTT. Amino acid sequence: CASSLRPGNTEAFF.